This TCR beta chain stems from a study of blood T cell repertoires in COVID-19 (dated by TCRdb to about 2020). For the wider study: The collaborator samples originated in the United States, Italy and Spain and spanned the acute and convalescent phases of COVID-19. The samples were drawn from the first 160 participants of the ongoing ImmuneRACE study and from 950 to 1,500 subjects provided by 6 global collaborators. The repertoires were released in a freely available public database meant as a resource for research on the immune response to SARS-CoV-2. Where available, HLA class I and class II types were obtained from metadata supplied by the sample provider rather than from assay-based typing. The material from the prospective study consisted of cDNA or gDNA derived from T cells, B-cell-depleted T cells, or PBMCs. Deeply sampled blood TCRbeta repertoires from subjects exposed to, actively infected with, or recovered from COVID-19 were included in the dataset. Sample metadata almost always included a de-identified subject ID, COVID-19 status, age in years and sex.

CDR1 and CDR2 (SNHLY, FYNNEI) derive from the germline V gene. Trimming at the junction amounts to 4 bases on V and 0 bases on J, and the germline ends lie 7 bases apart. Including the terminal cysteine and phenylalanine, the CDR3 comprises 14 residues. The retained sequence is limited to the CDR3, 42 bases, with the frame set at the first base. Enrolling through a virtual design, the prospective study's participants ranged in age from roughly 18 to 95 years and lived across roughly 24 United States geographic areas. Cohort assignment in the prospective study relied on participant-reported clinical history from a screening survey and a study questionnaire. In the prospective study, whole blood, serum and a nasopharyngeal or oropharyngeal swab were collected from each participant by mobile phlebotomists. Prospective study participants could optionally give additional blood draws and questionnaires over a 2-month period. Before DNA extraction, blood samples from the prospective study were shipped at room temperature or frozen.

Study-level results and caveats: How much clinical and demographic metadata was included differed by source and by participant, and the metadata was provided uncurated.

TCRbeta CDR3 regions were amplified from genomic DNA by means of the immunoSEQ Assay, a bias-controlled multiplex PCR. Per the original workflow: Nucleated cell counts per sample were estimated from amplification of reference gene primers within the assay. To quantify the absolute abundance of each unique TCRbeta CDR3 rearrangement, sequence reads were collapsed and filtered. For each sample, productive Simpson clonality was calculated by taking the square root of Simpson's diversity index across productive rearrangements. TCRdb limited this immuneACCESS table to in-frame rearrangements with V and J called. A share of clones is missing; checked studies link under half to unresolved V genes, and the rest is unexplained. The DNA gave D and trimming, while V, J and clone size come from that table. For this sample there are approximately 260,000 clones; 70% to 90% appear just once. Clones ranked in the top ten supply around 3.3% of the sample.

Concerning this clone: No cognate antigen has been identified for it. Base quality data are lacking; no much larger clone is found one base away.

The receptor was isolated from a woman between 40 and 55 years old with acute COVID-19. The chain links TRBV2 with TRBJ1-5; a confident D gene designation cannot be given. The specimen was PBMCs or T cells enriched from blood (not recorded which). This receptor has the CDR3 CASSAVNSNQPQHF. The DNA sequence is given as TGTGCCAGCAGTGCAGTAAATAGCAATCAGCCCCAGCATTTT.